The source of this TCR beta chain is a study of immune evolution from preneoplasia to lung adenocarcinoma. As for this clone: Its antigen is currently unknown.

Study-wide results and caveats: Later-stage lesions seemingly showed higher T cell density and diversity than normal lung.

This CDR3 has 14 amino acids. Per germline, CDR1 MNHEY and CDR2 SMNVEV (reference sequence). V was clipped by 6 bases and J by 2 bases; unmatched bases: 4. Sequencing was performed with immunoSEQ multiplex PCR; in TCRdb, only in-frame clones are kept and a portion is missing. The sample shows approximately 8,800 clones, 75% to 90% of them seen only once. Sample: FFPE lung adenocarcinoma in situ tissue. The chain recombines TRBV27 with TRBJ1-2; 9 positions match TRBD1. The sequence derives from a person aged 70 to 80 with lung adenocarcinoma. Here the CDR3 reads CASRRDRANYGYTF. CDR3 nucleotide sequence: TGTGCCAGCAGGAGGGACAGGGCAAACTATGGCTACACCTTC.